This record concerns one TCR beta chain sequence. Under the authors' procedure: By means of reference gene primer amplification, nucleated cell counts were estimated. Sequencing was performed with immunoSEQ multiplex PCR; in TCRdb, only in-frame clones are kept and a portion is missing. V, J and clone size are those of that table, while D and trimming were read from the DNA. The sample consists of approximately 250,000 clones, 70% to 90% of them appearing once. This specimen belongs to a study of blood T cell repertoires in COVID-19. Study at large: From T cells, B-cell-depleted T cells, or PBMCs came the material, which was cDNA or gDNA.

CDR3 length: 13 amino acids. V lost 2 bases and J lost 5; bases outside the gene matches: 2. The germline V gene encodes CDR1 SEHNR and CDR2 FQNEAQ (reference sequence). This clonotype was sampled from a woman aged 55-70 years with active or convalescent COVID-19. The rearrangement uses TRBV7-9 and TRBJ2-5, with TRBD2 identical over 7 bases. The sequenced sample was peripheral blood. CDR3 residues: CASSLREGETQYF. In DNA form, the CDR3 reads TGTGCCAGCAGCTTAAGGGAGGGGGAGACCCAGTACTTC. Drawing the rest from reference TRBV7-9 and TRBJ2-5, the complete variable domain is DTGVSQNPRHKITKRGQNVTFRCDPISEHNRLYWYRQTLGQGPEFLTYFQNEAQLEKSRLLSDRFSAERPKGSFSTLEIQRTEQGDSAMYLCASSLREGETQYFGPGTRLLVL.